Reported below is one TCR beta chain. Its recognized antigen is unknown. Per-nucleotide qualities are absent, and no much larger clonotype sits a single base away. The library was obtained by 5' RACE. Instrument used: Illumina HiSeq 2000. A universal primer binding site was added through template switching, and the final cDNA carried a unique molecular identifier so that TCR cDNA molecules could be counted accurately. Specific primers in the conserved constant-segment region were used to synthesize first-strand cDNA for the TCR alpha and beta chains. Each cDNA library was double barcoded, with a SMART-Mk sample barcode plus Illumina barcodes, to control for contamination. TruSeq adapter sequences along with Illumina sample barcodes were introduced in two successive PCR steps. TCR alpha and beta cDNA libraries were sequenced on the Illumina HiSeq platform with custom primers. The source study handled its data this way. MiGEC processed the raw reads to extract unique molecular identifiers, while MiXCR was used to determine the CDR3 positions. Recombination models were inferred per individual with the repgenHMM and IGoR tools using an EM algorithm. Shared clonotype analysis was performed with the tcR package in R, normalizing sharing by the product of cloneset sizes. To study raw recombination free of thymic and clonal selection effects, out-of-frame nonproductive sequences were analyzed. The public reads were reprocessed in TCRdb via fastp at Q25 and MiXCR, keeping in-frame beta chains. Rows with a matching CDR3 protein are joined into one entry that keeps the most common DNA and genes. TCRdb's processing, not the study's, gives the V and J calls here. For this sample there are 1.5 million to 2 million distinct CDR3 sequences; around 33% appear just once. 0.25% to 0.3% of the sample rests with the top ten.

Every donor was a healthy Caucasian. This sample was included in a study of identical twins (dated by TCRdb to 2016 to 2017). Regarding the study in general: TCR alpha and beta repertoires from monozygotic twins, unrelated adults of various ages and cord blood were deep-sequenced to test whether fetal clonotypes persist. Replicate twin experiments were performed at different times using different library preparation protocols to rule out contamination. The full study reports these points: Because the same donors could not be followed over many years, the conclusions relied on cross-sectional statistical analysis. Compared with coincidental sharing between unrelated individuals, an excess of low generation-probability sequences was observed among out-of-frame TCR alpha sequences shared between twins. The excess sharing between twins in beta out-of-frame sequences was weaker because fewer shared sequences reduced the signal-to-noise ratio. Out-of-frame TCR alpha sharing in monozygotic twins was systematically underestimated by recombination models, whereas sharing between unrelated individuals was in agreement with the recombination models. Abundant cord blood beta clonotypes had fewer insertions, young adult naive repertoires showed a similar but weaker trend, and memory repertoires showed no such trend. Zero-insertion analyses could be partly confounded by invariant T cells such as MAIT and iNKT, though diverse VJ usage argued against such confounding for most clonotypes.

Between the V and J ends, shortened by 4 bases and 5 bases respectively, the junction contains 8 bases. From its cysteine to its phenylalanine, the CDR3 spans 12 amino acids. Only the CDR3 DNA stays, 36 bases, in frame from base 1. The origin of this receptor is a newborn girl in good health. Sequencing was carried out using cord blood. Recombination joined TRBV12-3 or TRBV12-4 with TRBJ1-2, with the D gene too uncertain to name. The CDR3 reads as follows: CASSSNRYGYTF. The sequenced DNA is TGTGCCAGCAGTTCCAACAGATATGGCTACACCTTC.